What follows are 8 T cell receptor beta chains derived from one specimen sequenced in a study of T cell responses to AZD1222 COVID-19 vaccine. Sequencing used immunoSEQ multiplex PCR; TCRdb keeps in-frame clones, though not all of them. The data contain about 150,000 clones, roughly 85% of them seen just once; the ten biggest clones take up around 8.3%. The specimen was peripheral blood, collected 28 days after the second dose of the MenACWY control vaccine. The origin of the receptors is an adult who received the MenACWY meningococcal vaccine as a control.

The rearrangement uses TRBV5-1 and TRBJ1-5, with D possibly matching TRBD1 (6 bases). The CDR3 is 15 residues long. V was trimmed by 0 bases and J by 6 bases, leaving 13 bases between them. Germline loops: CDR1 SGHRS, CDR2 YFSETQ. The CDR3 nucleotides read TGCGCCAGCAGCTTGGAGGGGGGGCGAGGTCAGCCCCAGCATTTT. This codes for CASSLEGGRGQPQHF. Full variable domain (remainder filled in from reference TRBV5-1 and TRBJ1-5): KAGVTQTPRYLIKTRGQQVTLSCSPISGHRSVSWYQQTPGQGLQFLFEYFSETQRNKGNFPGRFSGRQFSNSRSEMNVSTLELGDSALYLCASSLEGGRGQPQHFGDGTRLSIL.

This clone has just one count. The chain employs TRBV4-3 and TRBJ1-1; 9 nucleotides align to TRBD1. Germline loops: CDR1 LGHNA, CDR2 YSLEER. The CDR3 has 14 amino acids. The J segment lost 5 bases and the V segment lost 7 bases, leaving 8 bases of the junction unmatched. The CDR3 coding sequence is TGCGCCAGCACAACAGGGGGCCTGGGTACTGAAGCTTTCTTT. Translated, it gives CASTTGGLGTEAFF.

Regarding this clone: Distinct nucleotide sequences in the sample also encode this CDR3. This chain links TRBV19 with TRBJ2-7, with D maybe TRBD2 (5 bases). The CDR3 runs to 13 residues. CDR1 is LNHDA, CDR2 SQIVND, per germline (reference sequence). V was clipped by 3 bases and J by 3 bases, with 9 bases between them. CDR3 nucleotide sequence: TGTGCCAGTAGTATTGGCAGCGGCTACGAGCAGTACGTC. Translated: CASSIGSGYEQYV.

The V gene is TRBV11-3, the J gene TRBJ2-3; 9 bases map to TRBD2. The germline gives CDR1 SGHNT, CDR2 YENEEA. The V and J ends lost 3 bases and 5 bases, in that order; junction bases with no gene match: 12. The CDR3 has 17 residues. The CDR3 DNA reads TGTGCCAGCAGCTTCTCACCGTTAGCGGGGGCTGAAGATACGCAGTATTTT. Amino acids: CASSFSPLAGAEDTQYF.

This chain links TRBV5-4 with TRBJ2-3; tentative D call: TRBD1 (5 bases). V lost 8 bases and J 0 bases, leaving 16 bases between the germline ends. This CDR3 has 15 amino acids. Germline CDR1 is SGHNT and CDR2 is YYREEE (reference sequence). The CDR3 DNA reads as TGTGCCAGTTTAGATCGGACACAGAGCACAGATACGCAGTATTTT. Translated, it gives CASLDRTQSTDTQYF.

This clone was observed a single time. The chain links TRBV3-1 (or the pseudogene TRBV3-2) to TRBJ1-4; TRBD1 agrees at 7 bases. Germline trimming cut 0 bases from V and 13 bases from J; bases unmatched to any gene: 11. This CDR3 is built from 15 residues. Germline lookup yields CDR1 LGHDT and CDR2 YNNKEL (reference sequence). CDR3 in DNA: TGTGCCAGCAGCCAAGATCCCGGGACAGTGGGAAGACTGTTTTTT. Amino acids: CASSQDPGTVGRLFF.

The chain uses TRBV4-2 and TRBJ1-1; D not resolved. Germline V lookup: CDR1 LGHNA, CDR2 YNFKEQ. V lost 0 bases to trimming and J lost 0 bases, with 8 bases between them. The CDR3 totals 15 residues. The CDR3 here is CASSQDLAVNTEAFF. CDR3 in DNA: TGTGCCAGCAGCCAAGATTTGGCAGTGAACACTGAAGCTTTCTTT.

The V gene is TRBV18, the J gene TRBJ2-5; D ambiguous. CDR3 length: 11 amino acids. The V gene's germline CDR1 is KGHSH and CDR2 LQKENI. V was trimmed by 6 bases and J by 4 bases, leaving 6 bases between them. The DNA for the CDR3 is TGTGCCAGCTCCGCCAGAGAGACCCAGTACTTC. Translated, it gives CASSARETQYF.